A single sample is the source of the 3 T cell receptor beta chains below, sequenced in a study of regulatory T cells in long-lasting Graves disease. According to the study, TCR beta libraries were built with iRepertoire HTBI primers and CDR3-region Arm-PCR. TCRdb re-derived calls from the multiplex PCR reads in MiXCR, one entry per CDR3 protein. Of about 440,000 distinct CDR3 sequences listed, around 14% were seen once; the top ten hold roughly 17%. As to time point: newly diagnosed GD, antithyroid drugs for less than 3 months. The authors made the TCR library using RNA they extracted from PBMCs. The sample was also reused in another study, on T cells in Graves' hyperthyroidism and ophthalmopathy.

The sequenced sample was peripheral blood mononuclear cells (PBMCs), obtained at new diagnosis, from a patient treated with antithyroid drugs. The source is a woman in her twenties or thirties with Graves disease.

This clonotype showed up many times. CDR3 residues: CASRKGSGGGYNEQFF. In DNA form, the CDR3 reads TGCGCCAGCAGAAAGGGGTCGGGAGGAGGGTACAATGAGCAGTTCTTC. V is TRBV5-1 and J is TRBJ2-1, with 7 bases fitting TRBD2. Germline V gene data show CDR1 as SGHRS and CDR2 as YFSETQ. The CDR3 is 16 amino acids. The V segment lost 5 bases and the J segment 4 bases; nucleotides outside the gene matches: 12. The full variable domain, its missing parts supplied by reference TRBV5-1 and TRBJ2-1, is KAGVTQTPRYLIKTRGQQVTLSCSPISGHRSVSWYQQTPGQGLQFLFEYFSETQRNKGNFPGRFSGRQFSNSRSEMNVSTLELGDSALYLCASRKGSGGGYNEQFFGPGTRLTVL.

V is TRBV3-1 and J is TRBJ2-5; 11 bases are shared with TRBD2. V lost 6 bases, J lost 3 bases, and 9 bases stayed unmatched. This CDR3 has 16 residues. The germline gives CDR1 LGHDT, CDR2 YNNKEL (reference sequence). The CDR3 reads CASRIAGTSGKETQYF. As DNA, the CDR3 is TGTGCCAGCAGGATCGCCGGGACTAGCGGAAAAGAGACCCAGTACTTC.

This clonotype was seen at least ten times. J is TRBJ2-3 and V is TRBV7-9; D perhaps matches TRBD2 (7 bases). CDR1 is SEHNR and CDR2 is FQNEAQ in the germline V gene (reference sequence). There are 16 residues in the CDR3. Between the trimmed V and J ends, which lost 5 bases and 7 bases, there was a span of 22 bases. The CDR3 DNA reads as TGTGCCAGCAGCCCATTCAGGGGCGGGAGTATAAATACGCAGTATTTT. It translates to CASSPFRGGSINTQYF.